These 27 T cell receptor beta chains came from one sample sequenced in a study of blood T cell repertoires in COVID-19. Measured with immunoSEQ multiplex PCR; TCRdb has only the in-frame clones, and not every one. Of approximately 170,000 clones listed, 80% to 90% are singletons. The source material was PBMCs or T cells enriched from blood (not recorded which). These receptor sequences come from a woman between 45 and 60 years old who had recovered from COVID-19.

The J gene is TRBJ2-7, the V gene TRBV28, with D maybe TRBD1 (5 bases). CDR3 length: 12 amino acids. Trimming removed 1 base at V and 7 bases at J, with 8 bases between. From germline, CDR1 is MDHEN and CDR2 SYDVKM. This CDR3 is CASSLLGVEQYF. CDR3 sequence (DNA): TGTGCCAGCAGTTTATTAGGGGTTGAGCAGTACTTC.

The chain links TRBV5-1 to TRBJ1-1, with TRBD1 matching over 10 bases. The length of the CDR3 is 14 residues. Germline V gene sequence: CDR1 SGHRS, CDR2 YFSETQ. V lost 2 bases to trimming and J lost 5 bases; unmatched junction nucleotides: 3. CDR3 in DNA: TGCGCCAGCAGCTTCGGACAGGGGGGAACTGAAGCTTTCTTT. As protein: CASSFGQGGTEAFF.

DNA of the CDR3: TGTGCCAGCCAGGGGCAGAACTATGGCTACACCTTC. Translation: CASQGQNYGYTF. The chain combines TRBV25-1 with TRBJ1-2; D may be TRBD1 (6 bases). Germline V gene data show CDR1 as MGHDK and CDR2 as SYGVNS. CDR3 length: 12 residues. The V gene lost 8 bases and the J gene lost 2 bases, with 9 bases spanning the gap.

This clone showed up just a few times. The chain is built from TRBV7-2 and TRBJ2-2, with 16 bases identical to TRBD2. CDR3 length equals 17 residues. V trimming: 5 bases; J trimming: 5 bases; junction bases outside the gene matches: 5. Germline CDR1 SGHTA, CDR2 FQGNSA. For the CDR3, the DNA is TGTGCCAGCAGCCCGGGACTAGCGGGAGGGAGAACCGGGGAGCTGTTTTTT. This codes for CASSPGLAGGRTGELFF.

CDR3 nucleotides: TGTGCCAGCAGTCTGGGACACCTTATCACCGGGGAGCTGTTTTTT. It encodes CASSLGHLITGELFF. V and J are TRBV6-2 or TRBV6-3 and TRBJ2-2, with D possibly TRBD1 on 6 matching bases. The CDR3 extends over 15 amino acids. From germline, CDR1 is MNHEY and CDR2 SVGEGT. V lost 5 bases, J lost 4 bases, and 14 bases lay in between.

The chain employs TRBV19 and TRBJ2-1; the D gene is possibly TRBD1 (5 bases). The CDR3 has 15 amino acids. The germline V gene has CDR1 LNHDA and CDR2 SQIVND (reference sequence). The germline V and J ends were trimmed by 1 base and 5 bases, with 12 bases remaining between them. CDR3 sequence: CASSIVATVDNEQFF. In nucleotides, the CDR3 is TGTGCCAGTAGTATAGTCGCGACAGTCGACAATGAGCAGTTCTTC.

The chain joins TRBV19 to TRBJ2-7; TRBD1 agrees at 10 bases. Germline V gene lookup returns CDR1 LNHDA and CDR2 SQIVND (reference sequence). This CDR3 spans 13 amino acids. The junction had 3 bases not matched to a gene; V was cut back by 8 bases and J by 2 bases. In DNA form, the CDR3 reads TGTGCCAGTGGACAGGGGGACACCTACGAGCAGTACTTC. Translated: CASGQGDTYEQYF.

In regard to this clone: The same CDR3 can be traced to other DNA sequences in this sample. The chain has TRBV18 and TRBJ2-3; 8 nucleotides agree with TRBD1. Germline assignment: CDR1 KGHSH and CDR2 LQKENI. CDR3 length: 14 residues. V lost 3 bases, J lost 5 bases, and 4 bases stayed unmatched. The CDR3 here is CASSPLTGGDTQYF. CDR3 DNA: TGTGCCAGCTCACCCCTAACAGGGGGAGATACGCAGTATTTT.

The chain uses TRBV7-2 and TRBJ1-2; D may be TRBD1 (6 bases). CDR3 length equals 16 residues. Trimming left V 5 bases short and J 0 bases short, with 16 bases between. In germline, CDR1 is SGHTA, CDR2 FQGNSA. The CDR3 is CASSVRDTYSNYGYTF. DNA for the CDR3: TGTGCCAGCAGCGTCCGGGACACCTACTCTAACTATGGCTACACCTTC.

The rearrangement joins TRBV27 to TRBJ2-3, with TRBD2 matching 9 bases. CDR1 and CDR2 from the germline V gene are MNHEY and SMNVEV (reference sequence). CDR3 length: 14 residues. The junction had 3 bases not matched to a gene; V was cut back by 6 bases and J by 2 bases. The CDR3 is CASRLAGVTDTQYF. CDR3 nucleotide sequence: TGTGCCAGCAGGTTAGCGGGGGTCACAGATACGCAGTATTTT.

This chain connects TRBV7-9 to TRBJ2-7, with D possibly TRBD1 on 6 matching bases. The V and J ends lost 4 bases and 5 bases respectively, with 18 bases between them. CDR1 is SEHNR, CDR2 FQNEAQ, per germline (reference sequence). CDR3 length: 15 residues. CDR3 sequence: CASSYETGRADEQYF. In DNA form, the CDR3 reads TGTGCCAGCAGCTATGAGACAGGAAGAGCCGACGAGCAGTACTTC.

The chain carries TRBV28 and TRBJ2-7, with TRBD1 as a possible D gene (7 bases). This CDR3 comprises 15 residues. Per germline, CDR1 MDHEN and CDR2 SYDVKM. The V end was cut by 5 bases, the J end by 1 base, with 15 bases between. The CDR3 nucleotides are TGTGCCAGCAGTCTTCGGTCAGGGGGGTCCTACGAGCAGTACTTC. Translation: CASSLRSGGSYEQYF.

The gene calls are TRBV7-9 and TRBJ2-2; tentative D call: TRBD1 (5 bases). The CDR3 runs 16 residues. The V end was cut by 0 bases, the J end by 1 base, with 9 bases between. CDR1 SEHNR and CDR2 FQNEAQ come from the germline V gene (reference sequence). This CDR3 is CASSLARTLNTGELFF. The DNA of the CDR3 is TGTGCCAGCAGCTTAGCTCGGACACTGAACACCGGGGAGCTGTTTTTT.

CDR3 nucleotides: TGCGCCAGCAGCCAAGTAGGAGTCAGGGGCAATGAGCAGTTCTTC. Translating gives CASSQVGVRGNEQFF. This chain connects TRBV4-1 to TRBJ2-1; tentative D call: TRBD1 (6 bases). CDR3 length equals 15 residues. V was shortened by 1 base and J by 6 bases, with 13 bases between the two germline ends. Germline-derived CDR1 and CDR2 are MGHRA and YSYEKL.

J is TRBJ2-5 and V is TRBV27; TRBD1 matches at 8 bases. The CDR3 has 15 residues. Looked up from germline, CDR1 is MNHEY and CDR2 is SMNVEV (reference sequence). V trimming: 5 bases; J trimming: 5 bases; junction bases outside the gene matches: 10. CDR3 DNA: TGTGCCAGCAGTCGGTCCAGGGGGCTATGGGAGACCCAGTACTTC. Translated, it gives CASSRSRGLWETQYF.

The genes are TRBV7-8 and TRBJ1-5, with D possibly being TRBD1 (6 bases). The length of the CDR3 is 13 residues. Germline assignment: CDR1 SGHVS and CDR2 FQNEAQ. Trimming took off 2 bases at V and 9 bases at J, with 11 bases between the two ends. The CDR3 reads CASSLLEGGPQHF. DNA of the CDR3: TGTGCCAGCAGCTTATTAGAAGGGGGGCCCCAGCATTTT.

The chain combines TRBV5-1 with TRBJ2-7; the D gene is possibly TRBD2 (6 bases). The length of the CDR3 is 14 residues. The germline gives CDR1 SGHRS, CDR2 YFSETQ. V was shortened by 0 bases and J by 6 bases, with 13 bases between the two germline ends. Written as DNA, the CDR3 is TGCGCCAGCAGCTTGGTGCCGGGGGAAAGCGAGCAGTACTTC. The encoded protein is CASSLVPGESEQYF.

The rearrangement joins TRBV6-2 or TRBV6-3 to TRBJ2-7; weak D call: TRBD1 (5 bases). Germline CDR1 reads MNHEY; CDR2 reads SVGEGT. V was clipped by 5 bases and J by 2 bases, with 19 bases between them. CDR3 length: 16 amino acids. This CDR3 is CASSQGLFLRAYEQYF. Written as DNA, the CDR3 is TGTGCCAGCAGTCAGGGTCTTTTTCTTCGGGCCTACGAGCAGTACTTC.

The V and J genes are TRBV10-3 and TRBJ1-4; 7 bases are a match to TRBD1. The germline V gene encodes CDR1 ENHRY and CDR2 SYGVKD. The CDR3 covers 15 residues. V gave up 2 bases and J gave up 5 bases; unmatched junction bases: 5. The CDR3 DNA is TGTGCCATCAGTGAGCGAAGACAGGGCAATGAAAAACTGTTTTTT. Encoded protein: CAISERRQGNEKLFF.

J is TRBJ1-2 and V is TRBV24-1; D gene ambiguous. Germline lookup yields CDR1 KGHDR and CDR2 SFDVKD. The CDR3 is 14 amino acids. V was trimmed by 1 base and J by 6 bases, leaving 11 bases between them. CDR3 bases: TGTGCCACCAGTGATTTTACCCGAGAAAATGGCTACACCTTC. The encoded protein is CATSDFTRENGYTF.

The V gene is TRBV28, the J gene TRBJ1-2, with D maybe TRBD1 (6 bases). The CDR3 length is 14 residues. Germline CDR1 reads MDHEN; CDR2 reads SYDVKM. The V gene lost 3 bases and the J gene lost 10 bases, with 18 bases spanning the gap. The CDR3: CASSFHLTGGFYTF. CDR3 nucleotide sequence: TGTGCCAGCAGTTTCCATTTGACAGGAGGTTTCTACACCTTC.

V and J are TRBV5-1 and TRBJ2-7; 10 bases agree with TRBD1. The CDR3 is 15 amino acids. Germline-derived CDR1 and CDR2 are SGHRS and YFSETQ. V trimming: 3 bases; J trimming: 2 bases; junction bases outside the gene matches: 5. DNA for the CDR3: TGCGCCAGCAGCTCACTGGGACAGGGGCCCTACGAGCAGTACTTC. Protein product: CASSSLGQGPYEQYF.

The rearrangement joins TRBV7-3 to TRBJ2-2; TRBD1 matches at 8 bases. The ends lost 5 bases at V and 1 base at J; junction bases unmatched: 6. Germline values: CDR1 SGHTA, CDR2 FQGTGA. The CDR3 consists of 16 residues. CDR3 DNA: TGTGCCAGCAGCAAGACCGGGACAGGGAACACCGGGGAGCTGTTTTTT. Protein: CASSKTGTGNTGELFF.

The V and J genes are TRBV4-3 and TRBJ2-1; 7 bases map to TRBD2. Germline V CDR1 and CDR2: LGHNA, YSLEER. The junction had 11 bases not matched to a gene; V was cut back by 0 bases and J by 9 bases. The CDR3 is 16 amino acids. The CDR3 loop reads CASSQEHTGGIGEQFF. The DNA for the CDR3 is TGCGCCAGCAGCCAAGAGCATACGGGGGGAATCGGTGAGCAGTTCTTC.

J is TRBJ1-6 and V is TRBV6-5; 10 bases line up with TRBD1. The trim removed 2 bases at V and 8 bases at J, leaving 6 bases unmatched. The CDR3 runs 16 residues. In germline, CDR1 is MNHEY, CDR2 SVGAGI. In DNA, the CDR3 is TGTGCCAGCAGTTACAGGACCGGGACAGGGGATTCACCCCTCCACTTT. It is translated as CASSYRTGTGDSPLHF.

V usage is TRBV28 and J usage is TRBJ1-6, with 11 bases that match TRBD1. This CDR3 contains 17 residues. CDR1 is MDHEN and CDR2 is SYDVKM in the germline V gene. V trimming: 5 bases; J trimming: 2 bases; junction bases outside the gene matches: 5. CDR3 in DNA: TGTGCCAGCAGTCCTGGACAGGGGGCCCCCTATAATTCACCCCTCCACTTT. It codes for CASSPGQGAPYNSPLHF.

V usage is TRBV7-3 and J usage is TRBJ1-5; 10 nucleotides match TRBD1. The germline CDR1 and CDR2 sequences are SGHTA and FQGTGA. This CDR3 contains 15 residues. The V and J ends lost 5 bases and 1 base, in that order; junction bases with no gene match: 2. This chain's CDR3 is CASSRQGASNQPQHF. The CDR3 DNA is TGTGCCAGCAGCCGACAGGGGGCGAGCAATCAGCCCCAGCATTTT.